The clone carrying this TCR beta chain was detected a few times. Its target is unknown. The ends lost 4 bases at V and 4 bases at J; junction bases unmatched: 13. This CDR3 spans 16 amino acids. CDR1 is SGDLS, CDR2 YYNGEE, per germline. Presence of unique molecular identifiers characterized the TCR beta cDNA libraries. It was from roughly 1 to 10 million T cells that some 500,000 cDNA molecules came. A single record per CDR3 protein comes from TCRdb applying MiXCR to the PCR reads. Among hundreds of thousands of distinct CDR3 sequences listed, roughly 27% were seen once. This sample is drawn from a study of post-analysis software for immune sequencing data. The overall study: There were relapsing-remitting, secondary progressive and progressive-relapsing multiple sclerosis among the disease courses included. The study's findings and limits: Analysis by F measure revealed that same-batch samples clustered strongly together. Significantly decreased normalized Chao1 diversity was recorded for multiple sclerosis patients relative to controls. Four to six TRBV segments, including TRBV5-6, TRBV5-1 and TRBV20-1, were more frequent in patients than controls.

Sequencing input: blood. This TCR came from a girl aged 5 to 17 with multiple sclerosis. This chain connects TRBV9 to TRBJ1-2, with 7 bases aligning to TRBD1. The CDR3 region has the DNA TGTGCCAGCAGCCAGACAGGGTTCCCCGGGGGCTATGGCTACACCTTC. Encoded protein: CASSQTGFPGGYGYTF.